This paragraph reports one TCR beta chain. The CDR3 covers 15 residues. V was trimmed by 0 bases and J by 2 bases, leaving 8 bases between them. Germline loops: CDR1 SGDLS, CDR2 YYNGEE. Original data processing: Quantification of nucleated cells was approximated via reference gene primer amplification. The method was immunoSEQ multiplex PCR; TCRdb's version includes in-frame clones alone and lacks a portion of them. The DNA gave D and trimming, while V, J and clone size come from that table. The table has 290,000 or so clones, approximately 78% seen once. Recruitment covered fewer than 25 US areas and drew participants whose ages spanned about 18 to 95 years. All exposed participants met a person with COVID-19 within 2 weeks before entering the study. The data were taken from a study of blood T cell repertoires in COVID-19. Study-wide background: PBMCs, B-cell-depleted T cells, or T cells were the source of the cDNA or gDNA that made up the material.

The sequence was obtained from a man aged 40-55 years who had been exposed to COVID-19. J is TRBJ2-2 and V is TRBV9; no definite D call. The sequencing sample was made of PBMCs or T cells enriched from blood (not recorded which). CDR3 nucleotide sequence: TGTGCCAGCAGCGTAGGGCAGGCCAACACCGGGGAGCTGTTTTTT. Translating gives CASSVGQANTGELFF.